The source of this T cell receptor (beta chain) is a study of blood T cells in healthy people across ages. Trimming cost V 7 bases and J 3 bases; bases outside gene matches: 9. This CDR3 has 15 residues. The germline CDR1 and CDR2 sequences are MDHEN and SYDVKM. Alongside a J-beta primer mix, a sample-barcoded 5' primer served in a second PCR lasting roughly 6 to 11 cycles. TCRdb reprocessed the 5' RACE reads with MiXCR, giving one entry per CDR3 protein. The sample has about 630,000 distinct CDR3 sequences, more than 20% seen once. Sequenced sample: blood. This chain joins TRBV28 and TRBJ2-1, with 7 bases identical to TRBD2. This TCR came from a man in his sixties or seventies in good health. This CDR3 is CASTPGRGNYNEQFF. The CDR3 DNA reads TGTGCCAGCACCCCGGGGAGGGGTAACTACAATGAGCAGTTCTTC.